A single sample is the source of the 2 T cell receptor beta chains below, sequenced in a study of blood T cell repertoires in COVID-19. This table comes from immunoSEQ multiplex PCR, and its TCRdb copy is limited to in-frame clones, with some not included. The sample shows about 70,000 clones, roughly 86% of them seen only once. The sequencing sample was made of peripheral blood. These receptors were collected from a man between 60 and 75 years old with acute or convalescent COVID-19.

V usage is TRBV7-6 and J usage is TRBJ1-2, with D possibly matching TRBD1 (5 bases). V lost 2 bases and J lost 4, with 23 bases in between. This CDR3 is built from 18 residues. Germline lookup yields CDR1 SGHVS and CDR2 FNYEAQ. This CDR3 is CASSLLGGAPSPLYGYTF. The CDR3 DNA is TGTGCCAGCAGCTTATTGGGAGGGGCCCCCAGCCCCCTCTATGGCTACACCTTC.

The rearrangement joins TRBV7-9 to TRBJ2-7; the D is unclear. Trimming removed 1 base from V and 2 bases from J, with 12 bases in between. The CDR3 runs 15 residues. Germline V CDR1 and CDR2: SEHNR, FQNEAQ (reference sequence). The CDR3 nucleotides read TGTGCCAGCAGCTTAGGGGTGGGCGTAACCTACGAGCAGTACTTC. Translating it yields CASSLGVGVTYEQYF.